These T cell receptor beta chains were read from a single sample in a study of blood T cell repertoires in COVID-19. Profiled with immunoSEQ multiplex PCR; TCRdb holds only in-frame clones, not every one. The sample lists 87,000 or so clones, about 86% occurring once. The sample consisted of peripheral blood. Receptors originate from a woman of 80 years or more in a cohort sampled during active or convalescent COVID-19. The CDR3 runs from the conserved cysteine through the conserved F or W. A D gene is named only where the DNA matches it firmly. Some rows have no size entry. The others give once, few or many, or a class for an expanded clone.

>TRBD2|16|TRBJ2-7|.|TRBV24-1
TGTGCCACAGAAGACCATAAAGCGGGAGGGCTTTACGAGCAGTACTTC
CATEDHKAGGLYEQYF
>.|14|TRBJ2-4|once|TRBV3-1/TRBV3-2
TGTGCCAGCAGCCCCCGGGAGGCCAAAAACATTCAGTACTTC
CASSPREAKNIQYF
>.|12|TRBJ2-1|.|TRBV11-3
TGTGCCAGCAGCTTCCAGGGGAATGAGCAGTTCTTC
CASSFQGNEQFF
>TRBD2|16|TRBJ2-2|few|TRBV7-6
TGTGCCAGCAGCTCTCCGACTAGCGGGATTACCGGGGAGCTGTTTTTT
CASSSPTSGITGELFF
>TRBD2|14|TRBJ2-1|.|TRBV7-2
TGTGCCAGCAGCCTGGCGGGAGTTAGGGATGAGCAGTTCTTC
CASSLAGVRDEQFF
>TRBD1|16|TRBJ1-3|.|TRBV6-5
TGTGCCAGCAGTTACACCGGGACAGGGGGGGGAAACACCATATATTTT
CASSYTGTGGGNTIYF
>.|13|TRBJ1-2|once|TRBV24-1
TGTGCCACCAGTGAGCCCGGGACTCGGGGCTACACCTTC
CATSEPGTRGYTF
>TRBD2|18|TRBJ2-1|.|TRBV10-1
TGCGCCAGCAGTGATTCCAGGACTAGCGGAGGCTCCTACAATGAGCAGTTCTTC
CASSDSRTSGGSYNEQFF
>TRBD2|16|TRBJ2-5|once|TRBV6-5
TGTGCCAGCAGTTACGGGGGACTAGCGACTCAAGAGACCCAGTACTTC
CASSYGGLATQETQYF
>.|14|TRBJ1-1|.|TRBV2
TGTGCCAGCAGGATGGAGGAGATGAACACTGAAGCTTTCTTT
CASRMEEMNTEAFF
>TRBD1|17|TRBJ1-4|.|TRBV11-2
TGTGCCAGCAGCTTAGATTCACGACAGGGGGCGCGTGAAAAACTGTTTTTT
CASSLDSRQGAREKLFF
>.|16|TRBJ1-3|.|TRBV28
TGTGCCAGCAGTTTACTCGGGTTAAACTCTGGAAACACCATATATTTT
CASSLLGLNSGNTIYF
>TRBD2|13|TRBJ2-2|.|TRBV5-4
TGTGCACGGGGGGGAGGAGTCACCGGGGAGCTGTTTTTT
CARGGGVTGELFF
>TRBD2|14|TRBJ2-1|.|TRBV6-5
TGTGCCTGCACGGGACTAGCGGGATACAATGAGCAGTTCTTC
CACTGLAGYNEQFF
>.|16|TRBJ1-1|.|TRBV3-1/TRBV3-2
TGTGCCAGCAGCCAAGAGGGAGGGGTCCTGAACACTGAAGCTTTCTTT
CASSQEGGVLNTEAFF
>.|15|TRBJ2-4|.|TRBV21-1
TGTGCCAGCAGCCACCCAGATGGGGAGGGGAACATTCAGTACTTC
CASSHPDGEGNIQYF
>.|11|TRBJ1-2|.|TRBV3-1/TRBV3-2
TGTGCCAGCAAGGCGGGTTCTGGCTACACCTTC
CASKAGSGYTF
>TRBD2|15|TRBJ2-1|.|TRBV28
TGTGCCAGCAGTTTCGCGGGAGGGCCAAGGGATGAGCAGTTCTTC
CASSFAGGPRDEQFF
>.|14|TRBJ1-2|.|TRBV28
TGTGCCAGCAGTGCGCTACAGGGAAACTATGGCTACACCTTC
CASSALQGNYGYTF
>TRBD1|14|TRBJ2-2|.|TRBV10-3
TGTGCCACCCGAGGACAGGGGGACACCGGGGAGCTGTTTTTT
CATRGQGDTGELFF
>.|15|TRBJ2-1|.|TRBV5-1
TGCGCCAGCAGCTTGGCGACTAACCCCTACAATGAGCAGTTCTTC
CASSLATNPYNEQFF
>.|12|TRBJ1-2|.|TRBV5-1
TGCGCCACATCCGGAGAGGGCTATGGCTACACCTTC
CATSGEGYGYTF
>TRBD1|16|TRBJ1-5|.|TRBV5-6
TGTGCCAGCAGCTACTATACAGACAGGGTAGACCAGCCCCAGCATTTT
CASSYYTDRVDQPQHF
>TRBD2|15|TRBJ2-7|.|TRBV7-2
TGTGCCAGCAGCTTCCTAGCGGGAGTGTCTTACAAGCAGTACTTC
CASSFLAGVSYKQYF
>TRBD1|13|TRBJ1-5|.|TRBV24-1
TGTGCCACCAGTGAACAGGGGAATCAGCCCCAGCATTTT
CATSEQGNQPQHF
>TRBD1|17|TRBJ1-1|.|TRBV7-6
TGTGCCAGCAGCTTAGAGGGTAACAGGGGAAGGGGCACTGAAGCTTTCTTT
CASSLEGNRGRGTEAFF
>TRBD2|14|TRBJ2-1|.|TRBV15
TGTGCCACCAGCAGGGGACTAGCGCCCAATGAGCAGTTCTTC
CATSRGLAPNEQFF
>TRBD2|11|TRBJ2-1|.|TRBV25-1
TGTGCCAGCCAAGCGGGGAATGAGCAGTTCTTC
CASQAGNEQFF
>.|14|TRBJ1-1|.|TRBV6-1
TGTGCCAGCAGTGAAGATTGGGGGCGTACTGAAGCTTTCTTT
CASSEDWGRTEAFF
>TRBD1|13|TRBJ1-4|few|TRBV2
TGTGCCAGCCGGGACAGGATTTTTGAAAAACTGTTTTTT
CASRDRIFEKLFF
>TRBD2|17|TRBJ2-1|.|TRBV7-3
TGTGCCAGCAGCTCAGGGGTGCTAGCGGGAGCCTACAATGAGCAGTTCTTC
CASSSGVLAGAYNEQFF
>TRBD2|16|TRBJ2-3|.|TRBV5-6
TGTGCCAGCAGCAATACAGCGGGAACTAGCACAGATACGCAGTATTTT
CASSNTAGTSTDTQYF
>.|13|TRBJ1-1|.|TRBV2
TGTGCCAGCAGATCCGACGGGGACACTGAAGCTTTCTTT
CASRSDGDTEAFF
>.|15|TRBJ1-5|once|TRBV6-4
TGTGCCAGCAGTGACTCGAGGGGGAACGGGCAGCCCCAGCATTTT
CASSDSRGNGQPQHF
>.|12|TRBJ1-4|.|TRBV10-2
TGCGCCAGCAGCCTACTCAATGAAAAACTGTTTTTT
CASSLLNEKLFF
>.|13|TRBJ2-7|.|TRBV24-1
TGTGCCACCAGTGGGAGGTTATCGGCCGAGCAGTACTTC
CATSGRLSAEQYF
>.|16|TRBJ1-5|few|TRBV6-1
TGTGCCAGCAGTGAAGGGGCTTGGGTGAGCAATCAGCCCCAGCATTTT
CASSEGAWVSNQPQHF